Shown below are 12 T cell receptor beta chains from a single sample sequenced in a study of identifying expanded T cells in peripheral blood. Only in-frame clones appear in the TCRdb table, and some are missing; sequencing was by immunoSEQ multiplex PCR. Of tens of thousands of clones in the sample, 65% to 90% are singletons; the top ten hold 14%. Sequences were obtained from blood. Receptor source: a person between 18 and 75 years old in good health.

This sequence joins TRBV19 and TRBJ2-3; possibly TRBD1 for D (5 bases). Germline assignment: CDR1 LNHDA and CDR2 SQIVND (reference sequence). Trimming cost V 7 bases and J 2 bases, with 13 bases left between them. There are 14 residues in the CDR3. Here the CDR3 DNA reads TGTGCCAGTAAATTCAGGGAATTCACAGATACGCAGTATTTT. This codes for CASKFREFTDTQYF.

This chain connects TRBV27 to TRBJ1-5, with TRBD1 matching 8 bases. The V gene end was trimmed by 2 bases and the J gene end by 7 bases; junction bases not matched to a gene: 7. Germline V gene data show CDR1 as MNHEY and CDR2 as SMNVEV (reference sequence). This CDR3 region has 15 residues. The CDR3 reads CASSLGQGFRQPQHF. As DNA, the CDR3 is TGTGCCAGCAGTTTAGGACAGGGTTTTAGGCAGCCCCAGCATTTT.

The CDR3 DNA follows: TGTGCCACCAGCAGACCTCTGACCCCCATATATTTT. The encoded protein is CATSRPLTPIYF. The V gene is TRBV15, the J gene TRBJ1-3, with unresolved D. The V end was cut by 2 bases, the J end by 11 bases, with 10 bases between. Germline CDR1 and CDR2: LNHNV and YYDKDF (reference sequence). CDR3 length: 12 amino acids.

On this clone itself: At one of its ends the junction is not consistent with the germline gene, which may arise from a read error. The CDR3 nucleotides read TGCGCGAGCATGGGGCCCGCCAGCGGGAGGAACAATGAGCAGTTCTTC. It yields the protein CASMGPASGRNNEQFF. This chain connects TRBV4-1 to TRBJ2-1, with 9 bases lining up with TRBD2. The CDR3 length is 16 residues. Germline lookup yields CDR1 MGHRA and CDR2 YSYEKL.

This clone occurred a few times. CDR3 in DNA: TGTGCCAGCAGTGTTATTAAGTTCTACACTGAAGCTTTCTTT. Amino acids: CASSVIKFYTEAFF. This sequence joins TRBV2 and TRBJ1-1; D unresolved. V shed 4 bases and J shed 3 bases, with 12 bases lying between them. The CDR3 is 14 residues long. Germline-derived CDR1 and CDR2 are SNHLY and FYNNEI. Complete variable domain (other parts from reference TRBV2 and TRBJ1-1): EPEVTQTPSHQVTQMGQEVILRCVPISNHLYFYWYRQILGQKVEFLVSFYNNEISEKSEIFDDQFSVERPDGSNFTLKIRSTKLEDSAMYFCASSVIKFYTEAFFGQGTRLTVV.

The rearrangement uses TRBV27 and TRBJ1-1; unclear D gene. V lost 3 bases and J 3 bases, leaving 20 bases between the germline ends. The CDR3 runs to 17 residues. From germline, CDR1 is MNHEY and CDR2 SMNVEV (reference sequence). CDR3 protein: CASSFVSVGNLYTEAFF. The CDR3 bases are TGTGCCAGCAGTTTCGTATCGGTGGGGAATTTGTACACTGAAGCTTTCTTT.

CDR3 nucleotides: TGCAGCTCCGGGGATACAGATACGCAGTATTTT. Its translation: CSSGDTDTQYF. The chain carries TRBV29-1 and TRBJ2-3, with a weak D call TRBD2 (5 bases). Germline CDR1 SQVTM, CDR2 ANQGSEA. This CDR3 is built from 11 residues. Trimming removed 8 bases from V and 3 bases from J, with 9 bases in between.

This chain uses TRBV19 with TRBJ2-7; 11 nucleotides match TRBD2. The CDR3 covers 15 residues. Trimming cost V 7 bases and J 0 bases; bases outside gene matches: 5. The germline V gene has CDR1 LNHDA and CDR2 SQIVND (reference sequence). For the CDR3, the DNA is TGTGCCAGTACTGAGACTAGCGGGGACTCCTACGAGCAGTACTTC. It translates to CASTETSGDSYEQYF.

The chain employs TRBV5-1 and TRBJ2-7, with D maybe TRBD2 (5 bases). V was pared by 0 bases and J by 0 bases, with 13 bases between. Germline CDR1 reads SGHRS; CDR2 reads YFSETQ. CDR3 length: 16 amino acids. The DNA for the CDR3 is TGCGCCAGCAGCTTGGATTTGAGCGGCAGCTCCTACGAGCAGTACTTC. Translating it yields CASSLDLSGSSYEQYF.

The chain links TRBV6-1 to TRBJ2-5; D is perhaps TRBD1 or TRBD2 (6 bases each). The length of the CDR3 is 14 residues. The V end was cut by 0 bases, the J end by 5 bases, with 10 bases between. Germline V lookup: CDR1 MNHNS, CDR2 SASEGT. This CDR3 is CASSEAGGGETQYF. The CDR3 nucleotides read TGTGCCAGCAGTGAAGCGGGGGGCGGGGAGACCCAGTACTTC.

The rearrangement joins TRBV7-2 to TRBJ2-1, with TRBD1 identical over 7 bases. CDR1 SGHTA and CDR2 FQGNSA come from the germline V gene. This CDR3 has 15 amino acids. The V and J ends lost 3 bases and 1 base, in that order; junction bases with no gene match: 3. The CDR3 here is CASSLRQGSYNEQFF. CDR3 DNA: TGTGCCAGCAGCTTGAGACAGGGTTCCTACAATGAGCAGTTCTTC.

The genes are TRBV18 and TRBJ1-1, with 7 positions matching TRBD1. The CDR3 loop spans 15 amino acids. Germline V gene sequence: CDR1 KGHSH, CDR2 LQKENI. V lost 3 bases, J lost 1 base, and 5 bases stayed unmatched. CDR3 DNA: TGTGCCAGCTCACCTCTGGGACAGCAGAACACTGAAGCTTTCTTT. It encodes CASSPLGQQNTEAFF.